The 5 T cell receptor beta chains reported below all come from one sample, sequenced in a study of Ad26.COV2.S vaccination and SARS-CoV-2 variants. Data came from immunoSEQ multiplex PCR; TCRdb stores just in-frame clones and leaves some out. Of 320,000 or so clones in the sample, roughly 90% are singletons; the top ten hold over 5%. Treatment described: 15 to 20 received Ad26.COV2.S at low or high dose, single or two shots; about five received placebo; per-sample allocation not given. Specimen acquisition occurred on day 63 following the initial vaccine or placebo injection. Sequenced here: peripheral blood, sampled in a trial of Ad26.COV2.S vaccine versus placebo. The origin of the receptors is a person aged 18 to 59 who received the Ad26.COV2.S COVID-19 vaccine or a placebo.

This clone has only a few counts. The V and J genes are TRBV30 and TRBJ1-2; 11 bases line up with TRBD1. J lost 8 bases, V lost 3 bases, and 5 bases had no gene match. The CDR3 runs 13 residues. Germline V gives CDR1 GTSNPN, CDR2 SVGIG (reference sequence). The CDR3 bases are TGTGCCTGGAGCCCGGGACAGGGGGTCGGCTACACCTTC. It encodes CAWSPGQGVGYTF.

The V and J genes are TRBV3-1 (or the pseudogene TRBV3-2) and TRBJ2-7; a possible D gene is TRBD2 (6 bases). The CDR3 covers 16 residues. Trimming stripped 0 bases from V and 3 bases from J, with 15 bases between. Germline V CDR1 and CDR2: LGHDT, YNNKEL (reference sequence). CDR3 protein: CASSQDGRGSNYEQYF. In DNA, the CDR3 is TGTGCCAGCAGCCAAGATGGGCGGGGATCGAACTACGAGCAGTACTTC.

The V gene is TRBV6-5, the J gene TRBJ2-1; 8 nucleotides align to TRBD2. The J segment lost 5 bases and the V segment lost 7 bases, leaving 10 bases of the junction unmatched. This CDR3 is built from 15 residues. Germline CDR1 reads MNHEY; CDR2 reads SVGAGI. In nucleotides, the CDR3 is TGTGCCAGCACACCTATCGGGGGGGCCGACAATGAGCAGTTCTTC. This translates into CASTPIGGADNEQFF.

V and J are TRBV3-1 (or the pseudogene TRBV3-2) and TRBJ2-4; a possible D gene is TRBD2 (6 bases). Germline V gives CDR1 LGHDT, CDR2 YNNKEL (reference sequence). V was trimmed by 4 bases and J by 11 bases, leaving 12 bases between them. The CDR3 length is 12 residues. CDR3 sequence: CASSLGGWVQYF. CDR3 DNA: TGTGCCAGCAGCCTGGGGGGATGGGTTCAGTACTTC.

This rearrangement joins TRBV11-2 to TRBJ1-1, with D perhaps TRBD1 (5 bases). The CDR3 consists of 16 residues. Germline V lookup: CDR1 SGHAT, CDR2 FQNNGV. The germline V and J ends were trimmed by 5 bases and 0 bases, with 16 bases remaining between them. CDR3 protein: CASSTERGNMNTEAFF. The CDR3 coding sequence is TGTGCCAGCAGCACGGAGCGGGGCAATATGAACACTGAAGCTTTCTTT. The whole variable domain, filled in from reference TRBV11-2 and TRBJ1-1, reads EAGVAQSPRYKIIEKRQSVAFWCNPISGHATLYWYQQILGQGPKLLIQFQNNGVVDDSQLPKDRFSAERLKGVDSTLKIQPAKLEDSAVYLCASSTERGNMNTEAFFGQGTRLTVV.